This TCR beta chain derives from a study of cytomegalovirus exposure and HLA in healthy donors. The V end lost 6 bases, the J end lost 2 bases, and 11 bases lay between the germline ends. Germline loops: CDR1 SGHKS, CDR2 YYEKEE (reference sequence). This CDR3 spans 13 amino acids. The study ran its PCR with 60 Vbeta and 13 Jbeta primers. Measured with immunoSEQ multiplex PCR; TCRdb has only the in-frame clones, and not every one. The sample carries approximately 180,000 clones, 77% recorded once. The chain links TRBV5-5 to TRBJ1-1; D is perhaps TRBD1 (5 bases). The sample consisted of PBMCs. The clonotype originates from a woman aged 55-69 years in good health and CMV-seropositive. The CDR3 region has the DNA TGTGCCAGCACCCTAGGGGTAAACACTGAAGCTTTCTTT. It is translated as CASTLGVNTEAFF.